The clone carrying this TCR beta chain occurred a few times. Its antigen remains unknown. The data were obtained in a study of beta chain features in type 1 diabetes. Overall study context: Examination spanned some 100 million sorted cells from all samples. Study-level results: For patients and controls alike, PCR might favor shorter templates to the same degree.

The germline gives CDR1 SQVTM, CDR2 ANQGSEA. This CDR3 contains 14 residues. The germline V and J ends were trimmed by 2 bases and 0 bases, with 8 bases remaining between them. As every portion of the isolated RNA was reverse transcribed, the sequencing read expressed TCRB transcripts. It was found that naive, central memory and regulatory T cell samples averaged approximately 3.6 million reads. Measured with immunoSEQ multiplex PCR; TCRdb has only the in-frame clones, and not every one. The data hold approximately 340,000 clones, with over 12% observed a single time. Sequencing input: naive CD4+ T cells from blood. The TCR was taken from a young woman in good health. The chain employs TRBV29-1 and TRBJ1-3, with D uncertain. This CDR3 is CSVESGISGNTIYF. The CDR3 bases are TGCAGCGTTGAATCCGGGATCTCTGGAAACACCATATATTTT.